The 8 T cell receptor beta chains below come from one sample, sequenced in a study of CD8 T cells in ankylosing spondylitis. Study-level findings and limits: It appeared that ankylosing spondylitis blood was characterized by a TCR beta motif of about eight highly homologous variants.

One entry per CDR3 protein, called by TCRdb with MiXCR from the 5' RACE reads. Counted here are 350,000 to 550,000 distinct CDR3 sequences, roughly a quarter occurring once; the ten biggest clones make up roughly 0.8%. These TCRs are of unknown antigen specificity. Sequenced: blood, either unsorted or a sorted T cell fraction (not recorded which). All receptors come from a male donor with ankylosing spondylitis.

V is TRBV11-2 and J is TRBJ1-3; D is ambiguous. The CDR3 runs 15 residues. The V and J ends lost 3 bases and 0 bases respectively, with 9 bases between them. Looked up from germline, CDR1 is SGHAT and CDR2 is FQNNGV. The CDR3 spells CASSFHTDSGNTIYF. In nucleotides, the CDR3 is TGTGCCAGCAGCTTTCATACTGACTCTGGAAACACCATATATTTT. Variable domain in full (rest from reference TRBV11-2 and TRBJ1-3): EAGVAQSPRYKIIEKRQSVAFWCNPISGHATLYWYQQILGQGPKLLIQFQNNGVVDDSQLPKDRFSAERLKGVDSTLKIQPAKLEDSAVYLCASSFHTDSGNTIYFGEGSWLTVV.

The genes are TRBV29-1 and TRBJ1-1; unclear D gene. The CDR3 totals 11 residues. CDR1 SQVTM and CDR2 ANQGSEA come from the germline V gene. V was cut by 5 bases and J by 1 base, with 5 bases left in between. The DNA of the CDR3 is TGCAGCGTTAACAGGAACACTGAAGCTTTCTTT. This encodes CSVNRNTEAFF.

The chain combines TRBV5-5 with TRBJ2-7; 7 nucleotides line up with TRBD2. The CDR3 spans 15 residues. Germline V gene sequence: CDR1 SGHKS, CDR2 YYEKEE (reference sequence). The trim removed 2 bases at V and 7 bases at J, leaving 12 bases unmatched. DNA of the CDR3: TGTGCCAGCAGCTTTAGATCAGCGGGACCTCAAGAGCAGTACTTC. This translates into CASSFRSAGPQEQYF.

The J gene is TRBJ2-5, the V gene TRBV24-1; 7 bases line up with TRBD2. Trimming removed 3 bases from V and 5 bases from J; junction bases left unmatched: 8. Germline V lookup: CDR1 KGHDR, CDR2 SFDVKD. This CDR3 is 15 amino acids long. The CDR3 nucleotides read TGTGCCACCAGTGATCCCCATCGACTAGCTGAGACCCAGTACTTC. Its protein is CATSDPHRLAETQYF.

The chain has TRBV10-3 and TRBJ2-4; 9 bases line up with TRBD2. The V and J ends lost 0 bases and 4 bases, in that order; junction bases with no gene match: 22. CDR3 length: 22 residues. Germline V lookup: CDR1 ENHRY, CDR2 SYGVKD. CDR3 in amino acids: CAISESPMKGLAPGGRKNIQYF. The DNA of the CDR3 is TGTGCCATCAGTGAGTCTCCAATGAAGGGACTAGCTCCCGGAGGCCGAAAAAACATTCAGTACTTC.

This chain connects TRBV5-1 to TRBJ1-4; D perhaps matches TRBD1 (5 bases). Trimming took off 1 base at V and 8 bases at J, with 12 bases between the two ends. CDR3 length equals 14 residues. Per the germline V gene, CDR1 is SGHRS and CDR2 is YFSETQ. The CDR3 loop reads CASSLLGEREKLFF. The CDR3 DNA reads TGCGCCAGCAGCTTGCTGGGGGAGCGGGAAAAACTGTTTTTT. Full variable domain (missing parts from reference TRBV5-1 and TRBJ1-4): KAGVTQTPRYLIKTRGQQVTLSCSPISGHRSVSWYQQTPGQGLQFLFEYFSETQRNKGNFPGRFSGRQFSNSRSEMNVSTLELGDSALYLCASSLLGEREKLFFGSGTQLSVL.

The J gene is TRBJ2-7, the V gene TRBV7-2; D possibly corresponds to TRBD2 (6 bases). Germline V gene lookup returns CDR1 SGHTA and CDR2 FQGNSA. The CDR3 covers 13 residues. V was cut by 4 bases and J by 6 bases, with 13 bases left in between. In nucleotides, the CDR3 is TGTGCCAGCAGCTCGCCGGGGGTTGGCGAGCAGTACTTC. This encodes CASSSPGVGEQYF.

This clonotype appeared a few times. The rearrangement links TRBV27 to TRBJ2-2; 9 bases match TRBD2. Trimming removed 5 bases from V and 5 bases from J; junction bases left unmatched: 15. The germline V gene encodes CDR1 MNHEY and CDR2 SMNVEV (reference sequence). This CDR3 comprises 18 residues. This chain's CDR3 is CASSLRRVAGVETGELFF. CDR3 bases: TGTGCCAGCAGTCTTCGGCGGGTAGCGGGAGTAGAGACCGGGGAGCTGTTTTTT.